The 9 T cell receptor beta chains listed next were all sequenced from one sample in a study of immune cell composition in non-small cell lung cancer. The method was immunoSEQ multiplex PCR; TCRdb's version includes in-frame clones alone and lacks a portion of them. The table includes a few thousand clones, 79% detected once. Sequencing input: lung tumor tissue. The receptors here all came from a human donor with non-small cell lung cancer.

This clone was found a few times. The rearrangement links TRBV25-1 to TRBJ1-1, with a tentative D call TRBD1 (5 bases). The ends were cut back, 3 bases at V and 5 bases at J, with 10 bases in the middle. The CDR3 runs 13 residues. In germline, CDR1 is MGHDK, CDR2 SYGVNS. The CDR3 reads CASSEAGKTEAFF. CDR3 DNA sequence: TGTGCCAGCAGTGAGGCAGGGAAAACTGAAGCTTTCTTT.

The chain employs TRBV5-5 and TRBJ2-7, with 8 bases identical to TRBD2. V lost 2 bases, J lost 4 bases, and 8 bases stayed unmatched. Germline V gives CDR1 SGHKS, CDR2 YYEKEE (reference sequence). The CDR3 spans 15 residues. The CDR3: CASSLQSGGGYEQYF. The DNA of the CDR3 is TGTGCCAGCAGCTTACAGAGCGGGGGTGGATACGAGCAGTACTTC.

This clone was detected only a few times. The rearrangement joins TRBV9 to TRBJ1-6; 9 bases are a match to TRBD1. Trimming took 4 bases from V and 10 from J; bases not matched to a gene: 6. Germline values: CDR1 SGDLS, CDR2 YYNGEE. There are 14 residues in the CDR3. CDR3 amino acids: CASSNGQGNSPLHF. CDR3 in DNA: TGTGCCAGCAGCAACGGACAGGGGAACTCACCCCTCCACTTT.

The rearrangement links TRBV10-3 to TRBJ2-7; the match to TRBD1 covers 9 bases. This CDR3 contains 16 residues. Looked up from germline, CDR1 is ENHRY and CDR2 is SYGVKD. V shed 1 base, J shed 1 base, and the junction held 5 bases outside the gene matches. The CDR3 region has the DNA TGTGCCATCAGTGAGTTCCGGGACAGGGCATCCTACGAGCAGTACTTC. Translating it yields CAISEFRDRASYEQYF.

The chain is built from TRBV5-8 and TRBJ1-1; 10 nucleotides align to TRBD1. With 2 bases clipped from V and 1 base from J, the junction kept 5 bases outside the gene matches. The CDR3 is 16 residues long. From germline, CDR1 is SGHTS and CDR2 YDEGEE. The CDR3 here is CASSFLTGGGNTEAFF. DNA for the CDR3: TGTGCCAGCAGCTTCCTGACAGGGGGCGGGAACACTGAAGCTTTCTTT.

The V call is TRBV6-6, the J call TRBJ2-2; D ambiguous. V was shortened by 7 bases and J by 6 bases, with 12 bases between the two germline ends. The CDR3 sequence is 13 residues long. Per the germline V gene, CDR1 is MNHNY and CDR2 is SVGAGI (reference sequence). CDR3 in amino acids: CASTHQLAGELFF. The DNA of the CDR3 is TGTGCCAGCACCCACCAGTTGGCCGGGGAGCTGTTTTTT.

This chain joins TRBV5-1 and TRBJ2-1; 8 bases agree with TRBD2. The CDR3 consists of 16 residues. Germline-derived CDR1 and CDR2 are SGHRS and YFSETQ. With 0 bases clipped from V and 7 bases from J, the junction kept 9 bases outside the gene matches. The CDR3 protein is CASSLVLRGGTNEQFF. The CDR3 nucleotides are TGCGCCAGCAGCTTGGTTCTTCGGGGGGGCACTAATGAGCAGTTCTTC.

This clone was picked up one time. This chain joins TRBV7-8 and TRBJ2-2, with a weak D call TRBD1 (6 bases). This CDR3 comprises 18 residues. V shed 2 bases and J shed 0 bases, with 16 bases lying between them. The germline gives CDR1 SGHVS, CDR2 FQNEAQ. The CDR3 nucleotides are TGTGCCAGCAGCTTATTAGTTCGAGGACAGCCGAACACCGGGGAGCTGTTTTTT. This sequence encodes CASSLLVRGQPNTGELFF.

The CDR3 loop is CASSLGGGKNIQYF. CDR3 coding DNA: TGTGCCAGCAGCTTAGGAGGGGGCAAAAACATTCAGTACTTC. The V and J genes are TRBV7-2 and TRBJ2-4; a weak D match, TRBD1 (6 bases). V dropped 1 base and J dropped 3 bases, with 7 bases sitting between them. Germline assignment: CDR1 SGHTA and CDR2 FQGNSA. This CDR3 region has 14 residues.